This passage covers 20 T cell receptor beta chains from one sample sequenced in a study of T cells after yellow fever vaccination. MiXCR, run by TCRdb on the 5' RACE reads, gives a single entry per CDR3 protein. The sample contains hundreds of thousands of distinct CDR3 sequences, less than 15% of which appear only once. Sample: PBMCs, taken on the day of the yellow fever booster vaccination. These receptors were collected from a man aged 25 to 40 who received the YFV17D yellow fever vaccine.

This clonotype was counted at least ten times. The chain couples TRBV27 to TRBJ2-7; 10 nucleotides line up with TRBD1. V trimming: 10 bases; J trimming: 6 bases; junction bases outside the gene matches: 12. The CDR3 contains 14 residues. CDR1 is MNHEY and CDR2 is SMNVEV in the germline V gene (reference sequence). In nucleotides, the CDR3 is TGTGCCAACCTAAGACAGGGGGCGCCGGGCGAGCAGTACTTC. Residues: CANLRQGAPGEQYF.

The genes are TRBV20-1 and TRBJ1-1, with D unresolved. This CDR3 has 18 amino acids. V dropped 0 bases and J dropped 1 base, with 21 bases sitting between them. The germline V gene has CDR1 DFQATT and CDR2 SNEGSKA (reference sequence). DNA of the CDR3: TGCAGTGCTAGAGATATGGCCTGGGGTGGAGTGGGGAACACTGAAGCTTTCTTT. Translated: CSARDMAWGGVGNTEAFF.

This clonotype came up a few times. CDR3 DNA: TGCAGTGCTATAGGTAGCCCAGGTCCGGGCGAGCAGTACTTC. The encoded protein is CSAIGSPGPGEQYF. The genes are TRBV20-1 and TRBJ2-7; D uncertain. Trimming shortened V by 4 bases and J by 6 bases, and 19 bases separated the two germline ends. There are 14 residues in the CDR3. The germline V gene has CDR1 DFQATT and CDR2 SNEGSKA (reference sequence).

The chain employs TRBV9 and TRBJ2-1; D is unclear. Per germline, CDR1 SGDLS and CDR2 YYNGEE. The length of the CDR3 is 14 residues. The V gene lost 3 bases and the J gene lost 5 bases, with 12 bases spanning the gap. The CDR3 nucleotides read TGTGCCAGCAGCGGAGGTGGAATTAACAATGAGCAGTTCTTC. This sequence encodes CASSGGGINNEQFF.

In regard to this clonotype: One base away lies a much larger clone, so this may be a sequencing read error. The chain recombines TRBV12-3 or TRBV12-4 with TRBJ2-7; D might be TRBD1 (5 bases). Trimming took off 4 bases at V and 5 bases at J, with 6 bases between the two ends. The CDR3 totals 11 residues. CDR3 protein: CASSWGNEQYF. The CDR3 nucleotides are TGTGCCAGCAGTTGGGGCAACGAGCAGTACTTC.

This clonotype turned up a few times. The CDR3 region has the DNA TGTGCCATCAGTCACGGGACAGGGGATTCGGATACGCAGTATTTT. This encodes CAISHGTGDSDTQYF. This sequence joins TRBV10-3 and TRBJ2-3, with 10 positions matching TRBD1. This CDR3 is 15 amino acids long. Trimming removed 5 bases from V and 6 bases from J; junction bases left unmatched: 8. Germline V lookup: CDR1 ENHRY, CDR2 SYGVKD.

A word on this clonotype: One end of the junction is discordant with germline, which a read error may explain. The chain has TRBV20-1 and TRBJ2-7; D may be TRBD1 or TRBD2 (5 bases each). Germline lookup yields CDR1 DFQATT and CDR2 SNEGSKA (reference sequence). The CDR3 runs to 15 residues. The CDR3, as DNA: TGCAGTGCTCCTAGACAAACGAACCGGGACGGCGGAAAAGACTTC. The encoded protein is CSAPRQTNRDGGKDF.

This clonotype was seen only a few times. The chain links TRBV25-1 to TRBJ2-5; the D is unclear. The V and J ends lost 1 base and 2 bases respectively, with 5 bases between them. The CDR3 runs 13 residues. The germline V gene has CDR1 MGHDK and CDR2 SYGVNS. The CDR3 DNA reads TGTGCCAGCAGTGAATTTGGACAAGAGACCCAGTACTTC. The encoded protein is CASSEFGQETQYF.

The CDR3 bases are TGCAGTGCTAGAGATGGGAGGGGGCCTTTGGGGAACACTGAAGCTTTCTTT. This translates into CSARDGRGPLGNTEAFF. The gene calls are TRBV20-1 and TRBJ1-1; 7 bases are a match to TRBD1. The CDR3 spans 17 residues. J gave up 1 base and V 0 bases, and 11 bases lay outside the gene matches. The V gene's germline CDR1 is DFQATT and CDR2 SNEGSKA (reference sequence).

V usage is TRBV20-1 and J usage is TRBJ2-7; perhaps TRBD2 as D (5 bases). The V gene lost 6 bases and the J gene lost 3 bases, with 15 bases spanning the gap. The CDR3 covers 13 residues. Germline CDR1 reads DFQATT; CDR2 reads SNEGSKA (reference sequence). The DNA of the CDR3 is TGCAGTGCACGGGGTCCATCCTTCTACGAGCAGTACTTC. It codes for CSARGPSFYEQYF.

V is TRBV7-9 and J is TRBJ2-2; TRBD2 matches at 7 bases. After removal of 6 bases from V and 4 bases from J, the junction contained 5 bases not matched to a gene. This CDR3 has 14 residues. Germline loops: CDR1 SEHNR, CDR2 FQNEAQ (reference sequence). CDR3 loop: CASSSREVTGELFF. For the CDR3, the DNA is TGTGCCAGCAGTTCCCGGGAGGTCACCGGGGAGCTGTTTTTT.

In this sample, this clonotype turned up a few times. The gene calls are TRBV16 and TRBJ1-2; the D gene is possibly TRBD1 (5 bases). Germline V gene sequence: CDR1 KGHSY, CDR2 FQNENV. This CDR3 spans 15 amino acids. The germline V and J ends were trimmed by 0 bases and 6 bases, with 14 bases remaining between them. CDR3 in amino acids: CASSQSMLGLDGYTF. CDR3 in DNA: TGTGCCAGCAGCCAATCGATGTTGGGGCTGGATGGCTACACCTTC.

This clonotype was counted many times. The chain recombines TRBV10-3 with TRBJ2-7; D might be TRBD2 (6 bases). CDR3 length equals 12 residues. V lost 10 bases, J lost 5 bases, and 15 bases lay in between. Germline V lookup: CDR1 ENHRY, CDR2 SYGVKD. DNA for the CDR3: TGTGCCACCGCCCAGGCGGGAAACGAGCAGTACTTC. It yields the protein CATAQAGNEQYF.

This clonotype was observed a single time. The gene calls are TRBV6-2 or TRBV6-3 and TRBJ2-1, with 9 bases matching TRBD2. Looked up from germline, CDR1 is MNHEY and CDR2 is SVGEGT. The V segment lost 6 bases and the J segment 3 bases; nucleotides outside the gene matches: 15. CDR3 length equals 18 residues. CDR3 loop: CASSRDRHIAGDYNEQFF. For the CDR3, the DNA is TGTGCCAGCAGCCGCGACAGACACATAGCGGGAGACTACAATGAGCAGTTCTTC.

This clonotype was detected only a few times. The chain has TRBV27 and TRBJ2-5, with D uncertain. The CDR3 is 14 residues long. V lost 5 bases, J lost 0 bases, and 10 bases lay in between. Germline-derived CDR1 and CDR2 are MNHEY and SMNVEV (reference sequence). The CDR3 loop reads CASSGPGHQETQYF. Here the CDR3 DNA reads TGTGCCAGCAGTGGACCGGGCCACCAAGAGACCCAGTACTTC.

J is TRBJ2-7 and V is TRBV29-1; D gene ambiguous. The germline V gene encodes CDR1 SQVTM and CDR2 ANQGSEA. The CDR3 sequence is 10 residues long. The V end was cut by 4 bases, the J end by 2 bases, with 3 bases between. The CDR3 loop reads CSVATYEQYF. As DNA, the CDR3 is TGCAGCGTTGCGACCTACGAGCAGTACTTC.

This clonotype occurred a few times. This chain connects TRBV11-2 to TRBJ2-5; no reliable D call. The germline V gene encodes CDR1 SGHAT and CDR2 FQNNGV. V lost 0 bases to trimming and J lost 0 bases, with 20 bases between them. The CDR3 is 19 amino acids. The CDR3 DNA reads TGTGCCAGCAGCTTAGAGGGGTCGGTTTATTCCGTAAACCAAGAGACCCAGTACTTC. Its translation: CASSLEGSVYSVNQETQYF. Based on the CDR3 plus reference TRBV11-2 and TRBJ2-5, the full variable domain is EAGVAQSPRYKIIEKRQSVAFWCNPISGHATLYWYQQILGQGPKLLIQFQNNGVVDDSQLPKDRFSAERLKGVDSTLKIQPAKLEDSAVYLCASSLEGSVYSVNQETQYFGPGTRLLVL.

This clonotype was counted between two and nine times. This chain joins TRBV24-1 and TRBJ2-7; a possible D gene is TRBD2 (6 bases). This CDR3 has 16 amino acids. Germline V lookup: CDR1 KGHDR, CDR2 SFDVKD. The V and J ends lost 4 bases and 6 bases respectively, with 21 bases between them. The CDR3: CATSDSSPGLLSEQYF. CDR3 nucleotides: TGTGCCACCAGTGACTCGAGCCCGGGACTCCTAAGCGAGCAGTACTTC.

This clonotype has a handful of counts. V gene TRBV6-1 combines with J gene TRBJ2-1, with TRBD2 as a possible D gene (6 bases). Germline loops: CDR1 MNHNS, CDR2 SASEGT. This CDR3 spans 13 amino acids. V gave up 11 bases and J gave up 3 bases, with 14 bases separating them. The CDR3 DNA is TGTGCCGCCGGGGGAAGGTTCTACAATGAGCAGTTCTTC. It codes for CAAGGRFYNEQFF.

The chain couples TRBV30 to TRBJ1-1; D is perhaps TRBD1 (5 bases). This CDR3 contains 13 residues. Germline V lookup: CDR1 GTSNPN, CDR2 SVGIG (reference sequence). Trimming removed 5 bases from V and 3 bases from J, with 13 bases in between. Here the CDR3 DNA reads TGTGCCTGGGAGTTCGGGGCCCACACTGAAGCTTTCTTT. Its protein product is CAWEFGAHTEAFF. Based on the CDR3 plus reference TRBV30 and TRBJ1-1, the full variable domain is SQTIHQWPATLVQPVGSPLSLECTVEGTSNPNLYWYRQAAGRGLQLLFYSVGIGQISSEVPQNLSASRPQDRQFILSSKKLLLSDSGFYLCAWEFGAHTEAFFGQGTRLTVV.